A single sample is the source of the 13 T cell receptor beta chains below, sequenced in a study of CD8+ T cells in alopecia areata. Treatment described: oral pan-JAK inhibitor, 5-10 mg twice daily. The authors extracted RNA and reverse transcribed it into cDNA as the sequencing template. Sequencing was performed with immunoSEQ multiplex PCR; in TCRdb, only in-frame clones are kept and a portion is missing. The sample lists roughly 98,000 clones; more than 55% were seen once. The material sequenced was CD8+ T cells sorted from blood, taken at week 4, from a patient treated with tofacitinib. These receptors were obtained from a human donor with alopecia areata.

V gene TRBV29-1 combines with J gene TRBJ1-1; no reliable D call. The CDR3 loop spans 13 amino acids. Trimming took off 7 bases at V and 11 bases at J, with 23 bases between the two ends. Germline V CDR1 and CDR2: SQVTM, ANQGSEA. CDR3 DNA: TGCAGCGCCCCTCGGACCCTCAGCGGTGAGGCTTTCTTT. Its translation: CSAPRTLSGEAFF.

The chain links TRBV13 to TRBJ2-7, with D possibly being TRBD1 (5 bases). Looked up from germline, CDR1 is PRHDT and CDR2 is FYEKMQ (reference sequence). The CDR3 runs to 15 residues. Trimming removed 5 bases from V and 5 bases from J, with 19 bases in between. The CDR3 is CASSDQGLLDHEQYF. The CDR3 nucleotides read TGTGCCAGCAGCGATCAGGGTCTTTTAGACCACGAGCAGTACTTC.

This clone was seen a few times. V usage is TRBV5-6 and J usage is TRBJ1-2; D gene uncertain. The length of the CDR3 is 14 residues. Trimming cost V 0 bases and J 0 bases, with 6 bases left between them. Germline values: CDR1 SGHDT, CDR2 YYEEEE. DNA for the CDR3: TGTGCCAGCAGCTTGGGAACGGCTAACTATGGCTACACCTTC. Translating it yields CASSLGTANYGYTF.

A few counts support this clone. The chain carries TRBV2 and TRBJ2-7; 10 positions agree with TRBD2. The J segment lost 2 bases and the V segment lost 5 bases, leaving 6 bases of the junction unmatched. This CDR3 is built from 15 residues. Germline loops: CDR1 SNHLY, CDR2 FYNNEI. CDR3: CASSPLAGGTYEQYF. CDR3 DNA sequence: TGTGCCAGCAGTCCTTTAGCGGGAGGTACCTACGAGCAGTACTTC.

The V call is TRBV6-5, the J call TRBJ1-2; possibly TRBD1 for D (6 bases). CDR1 is MNHEY, CDR2 SVGAGI, per germline. This CDR3 contains 13 residues. CDR3 sequence: CGAAGQPSYGYTF. CDR3 nucleotide sequence: TGTGGGGCCGCCGGACAGCCCTCCTATGGCTACACCTTC.

This chain connects TRBV29-1 to TRBJ2-3; 7 bases map to TRBD2. Losses at the gene ends were 8 bases for V and 2 bases for J; bases not matched to a gene: 10. Looked up from germline, CDR1 is SQVTM and CDR2 is ANQGSEA. This CDR3 spans 14 amino acids. CDR3 residues: CSILGSGATDTQYF. CDR3 DNA: TGCAGCATTCTGGGGAGCGGGGCCACAGATACGCAGTATTTT.

This rearrangement joins TRBV9 to TRBJ1-2, with D unclear. This CDR3 region has 12 residues. Germline V gene data show CDR1 as SGDLS and CDR2 as YYNGEE. V was trimmed by 1 base and J by 2 bases, leaving 3 bases between them. The CDR3 loop is CASSVMNYGYTF. Written as DNA, the CDR3 is TGTGCCAGCAGCGTAATGAACTATGGCTACACCTTC.

V and J are TRBV7-8 and TRBJ2-1; D might be TRBD2 (5 bases). The length of the CDR3 is 12 residues. V was pared by 6 bases and J by 9 bases, with 12 bases between. Germline loops: CDR1 SGHVS, CDR2 FQNEAQ. The CDR3 DNA reads as TGTGCCAGCAGAGGACTCCCTAGTGAGCAGTTCTTC. This gives the protein CASRGLPSEQFF.

This chain joins TRBV25-1 and TRBJ2-3, with D unresolved. Germline loops: CDR1 MGHDK, CDR2 SYGVNS. CDR3 size: 13 residues. The germline V and J ends were trimmed by 6 bases and 3 bases, with 10 bases remaining between them. CDR3 sequence: CASSPDGTDTQYF. The CDR3 nucleotides read TGTGCCAGCAGCCCCGACGGGACAGATACGCAGTATTTT.

This clone was observed a few times. The genes are TRBV13 and TRBJ2-4; a weak D match, TRBD2 (5 bases). The CDR3 is 13 residues long. V was clipped by 2 bases and J by 10 bases, with 12 bases between them. Germline CDR1 and CDR2: PRHDT and FYEKMQ (reference sequence). The CDR3 sequence: CASSLPNWEIQYF. CDR3 DNA: TGTGCCAGCAGCTTACCTAACTGGGAGATTCAGTACTTC.

The rearrangement uses TRBV11-2 and TRBJ2-3; 11 bases fit TRBD2. In germline, CDR1 is SGHAT, CDR2 FQNNGV. V was pared by 5 bases and J by 3 bases, with 10 bases of the junction left unmatched. The CDR3 runs to 17 residues. In nucleotides, the CDR3 is TGTGCCAGCAGCCTCCTTGGGCTAGCGGGAGGAACAGATACGCAGTATTTT. It yields the protein CASSLLGLAGGTDTQYF.

This clone was recorded a few times. The chain joins TRBV28 to TRBJ2-1; TRBD2 agrees at 9 bases. Trimming took 3 bases from V and 4 from J; bases not matched to a gene: 1. There are 14 residues in the CDR3. CDR1 is MDHEN, CDR2 SYDVKM, per germline. Here the CDR3 reads CASSFTSGYNEQFF. CDR3 DNA sequence: TGTGCCAGCAGTTTTACTAGCGGGTACAATGAGCAGTTCTTC.

For this clone: Sequence at one end of the junction differs from germline and may be a read error. This chain joins TRBV15 and TRBJ2-3; 7 bases are shared with TRBD2. From germline, CDR1 is LNHNV and CDR2 YYDKDF (reference sequence). The CDR3 is 16 amino acids. The CDR3 nucleotides read TGTGCCACCAGCAGAGACCTAGCGGACTACACAGATGCGCAGTATTTT. It codes for CATSRDLADYTDAQYF.